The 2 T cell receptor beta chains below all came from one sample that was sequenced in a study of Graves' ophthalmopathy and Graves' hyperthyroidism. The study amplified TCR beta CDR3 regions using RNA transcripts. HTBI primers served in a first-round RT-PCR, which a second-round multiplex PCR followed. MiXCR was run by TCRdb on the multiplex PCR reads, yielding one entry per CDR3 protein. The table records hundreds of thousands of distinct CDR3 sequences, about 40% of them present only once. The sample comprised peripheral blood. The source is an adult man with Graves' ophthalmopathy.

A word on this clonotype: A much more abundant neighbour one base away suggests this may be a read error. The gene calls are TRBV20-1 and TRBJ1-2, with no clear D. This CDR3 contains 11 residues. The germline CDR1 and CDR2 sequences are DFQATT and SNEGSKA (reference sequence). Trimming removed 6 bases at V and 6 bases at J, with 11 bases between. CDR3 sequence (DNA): TGCAGTGCACCGGGTCCGGATGGCTACACCTTC. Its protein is CSAPGPDGYTF.

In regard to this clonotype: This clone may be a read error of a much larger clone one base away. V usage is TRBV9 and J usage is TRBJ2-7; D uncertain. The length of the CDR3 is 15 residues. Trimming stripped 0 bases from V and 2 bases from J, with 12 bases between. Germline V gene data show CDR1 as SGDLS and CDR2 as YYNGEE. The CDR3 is CASSVGGGATYEQYF. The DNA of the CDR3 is TGTGCCAGCAGCGTAGGAGGCGGCGCGACCTACGAGCAGTACTTC.